This TCR beta chain was found in a study of blood T cell repertoires in COVID-19. Study as a whole: COVID-19 samples from acute and convalescent phases originated in the United States, Italy and Spain.

Germline V gene sequence: CDR1 SGHVS, CDR2 FQNEAQ. V dropped 2 bases and J dropped 3 bases, with 11 bases sitting between them. The CDR3 extends over 14 amino acids. Participant ages covered about 18 to 89 years across 24 US areas. Participants' own reports of clinical history determined their cohort assignment. As processed by the authors: Amplification from reference gene primers served as the basis for estimated nucleated cell counts. The data were produced by immunoSEQ multiplex PCR, yet TCRdb's version contains in-frame clones alone and is incomplete. The D gene and trimming were derived from the DNA, and the V and J assignments and clone size from that table. The data hold fewer than 300,000 clones, with 75% to 90% observed a single time.

The sequenced material came from PBMCs or T cells enriched from blood (not recorded which). This TCR was recovered from a young woman who had recovered from COVID-19. The rearrangement uses TRBV7-8 and TRBJ2-7; unclear D gene. Here the CDR3 DNA reads TGTGCCAGCAGCTTAAAGCCTGAGCTCTACGAGCAGTACTTC. It translates to CASSLKPELYEQYF.